This T cell receptor beta chain was documented in a study of cytomegalovirus exposure and HLA in healthy donors. For the study at large: Falling in the Caucasian-associated ancestry cluster were less than 85% of under 500 genotyped donors.

General study findings and limits: Previously analyzed data showed that most TCR beta V segments were productive at a frequency of about 87% or about 30%. The listing of about 150 TCR beta chains classed them as cytomegalovirus-associated. In a later analysis, HLA-associated TCR beta chains were more clonally expanded than equally common others.

Only a few counts were recorded for this clone. The antigen is not known. The trim removed 3 bases at V and 4 bases at J, leaving 25 bases unmatched. Germline CDR1 is MDHEN and CDR2 is SYDVKM. This CDR3 contains 21 residues. Vbeta (60) and Jbeta (13) primers were used in the PCR. Repertoires were generated with immunoSEQ multiplex PCR, while TCRdb's copy carries only in-frame clones and drops some. The data hold some 87,000 clones, with 60% to 85% observed a single time. The rearrangement joins TRBV28 to TRBJ1-1; TRBD1 matches 8 bases. This sequence was found in a man between 18 and 29 years old in good health and CMV-seropositive. The sequencing sample was made of PBMCs. The CDR3 loop reads CASSLFSWVGPARTGFTEAFF. The CDR3 coding sequence is TGTGCCAGCAGTTTGTTTAGCTGGGTGGGCCCCGCAAGGACAGGGTTCACTGAAGCTTTCTTT.